This T cell receptor (beta chain) was obtained from a study of blood T cell repertoires in COVID-19. Whole-study context: There were acute and convalescent COVID-19 samples, and they came from the United States, Italy and Spain. PBMCs, B-cell-depleted T cells, or T cells were the source of the cDNA or gDNA that made up the material.

Trimming took 1 base from V and 6 from J, leaving 8 bases between them. CDR3 length: 13 residues. Germline V CDR1 and CDR2: SGHRS, YFSETQ. In the authors' methods: Amplifying reference gene primers gave estimates of nucleated cell counts. Clones were sequenced by immunoSEQ multiplex PCR, and TCRdb holds only the in-frame ones, with some missing. That table gives V, J and clone size, and the DNA gave D and trimming. The table lists 250,000 to 350,000 clones, about 90% of them singletons. The source is a woman aged 30 to 39 who had recovered from COVID-19. The sequencing sample was made of peripheral blood. The rearrangement joins TRBV5-1 to TRBJ2-1, with D possibly matching TRBD1 (5 bases). CDR3 in amino acids: CASSLRRGNEQFF. CDR3 bases: TGCGCCAGCAGCTTGCGAAGGGGCAATGAGCAGTTCTTC.